The clone carrying this T cell receptor beta chain was seen a few times. This specimen belongs to a study of early T cells in non-severe SARS-CoV-2 infection. V was pared by 3 bases and J by 3 bases, with 5 bases of the junction left unmatched. CDR1 is MDHEN, CDR2 SYDVKM, per germline. The CDR3 runs to 14 residues. One entry per CDR3 protein results from TCRdb running MiXCR on the 5' RACE reads. The data contain 80,000 to 100,000 distinct CDR3 sequences, around an eighth of them singletons. The sequenced sample was whole blood. The origin of this receptor is an adult who was a healthcare worker with PCR-confirmed SARS-CoV-2 infection or an uninfected control (not recorded which). The rearrangement uses TRBV28 and TRBJ2-7; 7 bases are a match to TRBD1. CDR3 in amino acids: CASSFGDRDYEQYF. The CDR3 DNA sequence: TGTGCCAGCAGTTTCGGAGACAGGGACTACGAGCAGTACTTC.